The clone carrying this T cell receptor (beta chain) was counted only a few times. Its antigen is not identified. This sample is drawn from a study of T-cell memory formation after mild COVID-19. Study conclusions and caveats: Second-wave clones reaching peak frequency on day 37 lacked confirmed SARS-CoV-2 specificity. Balance between CD4 and CD8 was seen in clones contracting day 15 to 85, and a CD4+ lean was seen in later expanders. The pre-infection memory compartment contained some responding clones, suggesting cross-reactive memory joined.

This CDR3 is built from 14 residues. Germline CDR1 and CDR2: SEHNR and FQNEAQ (reference sequence). V lost 5 bases, J lost 6 bases, and 16 bases lay in between. Researchers used 5'RACE with constant-segment primers to make TCR alpha and TCR beta cDNA libraries that carry sample barcodes and UMIs. TCRdb re-analysed the 5' RACE reads in MiXCR, keeping a single row per CDR3 protein. Among about 390,000 distinct CDR3 sequences, over 20% were seen once, and the ten largest hold about an eighth. The rearrangement uses TRBV7-9 and TRBJ2-5; D is unresolved. This TCR was sampled from an adult woman who had mild COVID-19 (a few samples of this study predate the infection). Cell type and time point are not known. Sequences were obtained from PBMCs or a T cell subset sorted from them (not recorded which). The CDR3 DNA reads TGTGCCAGCAGCCCACTCTCAGTGGGCCAGACCCAGTACTTC. Translated: CASSPLSVGQTQYF.